This TCR beta chain came from a study of vaccination effects on CD4 cells after COVID-19. To note about this clone: Antigen: not known.

The data were produced by immunoSEQ multiplex PCR, yet TCRdb's version contains in-frame clones alone and is incomplete. The sample holds 27,000 or so clones, about 70% seen once. Trimming cost V 5 bases and J 2 bases, with 9 bases left between them. This CDR3 is built from 13 residues. Per the germline V gene, CDR1 is MNHEY and CDR2 is SVGAGI. Antigen-specific CD4+ T cells expanded by the ViraFEST assay with viral peptide pools were then sequenced. When nine to ten days of culture had elapsed, CD4+ T cells were isolated. Nucleocapsid antibodies were negative in the vaccine recipients, who had never had SARS-CoV-2 infection. Half the medium was replaced with IL-2 medium on days 3 and 7.

The source was CD4+ T cells from PBMCs cultured with HCoV-NL63 spike peptides, collected before COVID-19 vaccination. This clonotype was sampled from a human donor who received a COVID-19 vaccine. The chain uses TRBV6-5 and TRBJ2-5; D possibly corresponds to TRBD1 (5 bases). CDR3 sequence: CASSRRQQETQYF. In nucleotides, the CDR3 is TGTGCCAGCAGTAGAAGACAGCAAGAGACCCAGTACTTC.